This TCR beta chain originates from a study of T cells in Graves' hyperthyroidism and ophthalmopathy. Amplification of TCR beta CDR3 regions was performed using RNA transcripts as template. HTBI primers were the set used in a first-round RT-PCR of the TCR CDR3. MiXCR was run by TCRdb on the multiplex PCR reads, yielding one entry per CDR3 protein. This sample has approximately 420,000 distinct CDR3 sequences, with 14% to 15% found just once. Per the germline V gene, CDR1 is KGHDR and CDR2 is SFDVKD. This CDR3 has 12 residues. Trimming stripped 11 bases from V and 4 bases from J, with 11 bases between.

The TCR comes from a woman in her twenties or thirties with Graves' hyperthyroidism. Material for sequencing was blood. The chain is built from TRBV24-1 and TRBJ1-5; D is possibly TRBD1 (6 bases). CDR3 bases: TGTGCCATCGGACAGCCTAATCAGCCCCAGCATTTT. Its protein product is CAIGQPNQPQHF.